This note documents a single T cell receptor beta chain sequence. This clonotype was observed at least ten times. No cognate antigen has been identified for it. The record has no base qualities; no much larger clone is one base away. In the germline V gene, CDR1 corresponds to SQVTM and CDR2 to ANQGSEA. The CDR3 numbers 13 residues from cysteine through phenylalanine. The CDR3 DNA has 39 bases and is translated from base 1. The V end loses 6 bases and the J end loses 1 base, and a stretch of 9 bases separates them. Library preparation used PCR. The run used an Illumina HiSeq 2500. TCR libraries were prepared with molecular barcoding, using unique molecular identifiers to normalize TCRbeta repertoire quantification. Clones were called with MiXCR by TCRdb after fastp trimmed the public reads at Q25, and only in-frame beta chains were retained. Each CDR3 protein appears once, grouped with its most common genes and DNA. A total of approximately 420,000 distinct CDR3 sequences appear in this sample, roughly a tenth of them only once. Clones ranked in the top ten supply approximately 5% of the sample.

The sample originates from a study of T-cell reconstitution after alpha-beta-depleted transplantation in children listed by TCRdb under 2016. About the full investigation: The study quantitatively tracked T-cell immune reconstitution after TCRalphabeta/CD19-depleted allogeneic hematopoietic cell transplantation in children using TCR repertoire profiling.

The TCR comes from a human donor who donated a stem cell graft to a child with acute myeloid leukemia. Here the chain combines TRBV29-1 and TRBJ2-2; the D gene is perhaps TRBD2, on 6 matching bases. The specimen comprised PBMCs from the stem cell graft donor, sampled from the stem cell graft. The nucleotide sequence is given as TGCAGCGTCCGAGCGGGGAACACCGGGGAGCTGTTTTTT. Its coded protein is CSVRAGNTGELFF.